Shown below are 32 T cell receptor beta chains from a single sample sequenced in a study of blood T cells in healthy people across ages. It was with a sample-barcoded 5' primer and a J-beta primer mix that a second PCR of about 7 to 12 cycles was run. One entry per CDR3 protein results from TCRdb running MiXCR on the 5' RACE reads. The sample carries approximately 810,000 distinct CDR3 sequences, 25% to 35% recorded once. Sequencing was done on a sample of blood. Source of these receptors: a woman of 80 years or more in good health.

This clonotype was picked up many times. The chain has TRBV20-1 and TRBJ2-5; 12 bases are shared with TRBD2. Germline V gene sequence: CDR1 DFQATT, CDR2 SNEGSKA (reference sequence). V dropped 2 bases and J dropped 1; count of bases not matched to a gene: 5. The CDR3 runs 16 residues. In DNA, the CDR3 is TGCAGTGCTAGATCCGGACTAGCGGGGACCCAAGAGACCCAGTACTTC. Protein sequence: CSARSGLAGTQETQYF.

This clonotype was found a few times. The CDR3, as DNA: TGTGCCAGCAGTCCTGGCCCCGTGAGCACAGATACGCAGTATTTT. It is translated as CASSPGPVSTDTQYF. The chain joins TRBV12-3 or TRBV12-4 to TRBJ2-3; D unclear. V shed 5 bases and J shed 0 bases, with 12 bases lying between them. The CDR3 is made up of 15 amino acids.

The chain recombines TRBV2 with TRBJ1-6; D is uncertain. Trimming stripped 4 bases from V and 9 bases from J, with 10 bases between. The CDR3 consists of 13 residues. Germline V gene lookup returns CDR1 SNHLY and CDR2 FYNNEI. CDR3 amino acids: CASSVQAGSPLHF. In DNA, the CDR3 is TGTGCCAGCAGTGTGCAAGCGGGTTCACCCCTCCACTTT.

About this clonotype itself: A much larger clone is a single base away; this may be a read error. The chain joins TRBV6-2 or TRBV6-3 to TRBJ1-2; possible D gene TRBD1, 5 bases. V shed 5 bases and J shed 6 bases, with 22 bases lying between them. CDR1 is MNHEY, CDR2 SVGEGT, per germline. This CDR3 spans 16 amino acids. The CDR3 here is CASSVGARAGRNGYTF. CDR3 coding DNA: TGTGCCAGCAGTGTCGGCGCCAGGGCCGGGAGGAATGGCTACACCTTC.

As concerns this clonotype: A much larger clone differs by one base, so this may be a read error. The gene calls are TRBV6-1 and TRBJ1-2; 9 bases are shared with TRBD1. In germline, CDR1 is MNHNS, CDR2 SASEGT. V lost 7 bases and J lost 9; bases outside the gene matches: 12. This CDR3 contains 14 residues. The CDR3 region is CASTTRGQGSRYTF. The CDR3 DNA sequence: TGTGCCAGCACCACCAGGGGACAGGGAAGTCGCTACACCTTC.

This clonotype was recorded at least ten times. V and J are TRBV20-1 and TRBJ2-7, with D hard to call. TRBJ2-5 explains the end of the DNA better; the J call may be wrong. Germline V gives CDR1 DFQATT, CDR2 SNEGSKA (reference sequence). This CDR3 is built from 13 residues. CDR3 region: CSARNSEAKTQYF. The CDR3 DNA reads TGCAGTGCTAGAAATTCTGAGGCGAAGACCCAGTACTTC.

This clonotype was recorded a few times. This may come from a read error, since a much larger clone is one base off. This chain uses TRBV7-6 with TRBJ2-7, with 8 bases identical to TRBD1. The CDR3 sequence is 13 residues long. The V gene's germline CDR1 is SGHVS and CDR2 FNYEAQ. V trimming: 8 bases; J trimming: 2 bases; junction bases outside the gene matches: 5. CDR3 sequence (DNA): TGTGCCAGCGCCCCAGGGGGCACCTACGAGCAGTACTTC. It codes for CASAPGGTYEQYF.

This clonotype was seen ten or more times. This chain uses TRBV9 with TRBJ1-3; TRBD1 might be the D (6 bases). CDR3 length equals 15 residues. Germline V gene sequence: CDR1 SGDLS, CDR2 YYNGEE. With 5 bases removed from V and 0 bases from J, the gap between germline ends came to 12 bases. Here the CDR3 reads CASRETGSSGNTIYF. The CDR3 region has the DNA TGTGCCAGCAGGGAAACAGGGAGCTCTGGAAACACCATATATTTT.

The table lists this clonotype with a few counts. A single base separates this from a much larger clone, so it may be a read error. This chain links TRBV30 with TRBJ1-2, with D hard to call. The germline gives CDR1 GTSNPN, CDR2 SVGIG (reference sequence). This CDR3 comprises 11 residues. V dropped 8 bases and J dropped 8 bases, with 15 bases sitting between them. The CDR3 coding sequence is TGTGCCCACTTAAACGAGGTCGGCTACACCTTC. Encoded protein: CAHLNEVGYTF.

This clonotype showed up just a few times. The chain carries TRBV25-1 and TRBJ2-1; D is possibly TRBD2 (5 bases). CDR1 and CDR2 (germline): MGHDK, SYGVNS. Trimming took off 6 bases at V and 7 bases at J, with 22 bases between the two ends. CDR3 length equals 16 residues. This CDR3 reads CASRRDYDTSQNEQFF. As DNA, the CDR3 is TGTGCCAGCAGGCGCGACTACGACACAAGTCAGAATGAGCAGTTCTTC.

On this clonotype itself: One junction end does not reproduce the germline sequence, and a read error may be involved. The rearrangement joins TRBV12-3 or TRBV12-4 to TRBJ1-6, with 9 bases lining up with TRBD1. This CDR3 region has 15 residues. CDR3 bases: TGTGCCAGCAGTATAGCCGGGACAGGGTATTCACCCCTCCACTTT. Protein product: CASSIAGTGYSPLHF.

This clonotype was recorded a few times. The chain links TRBV6-5 to TRBJ1-4, with TRBD1 identical over 7 bases. The V segment lost 0 bases and the J segment 5 bases; nucleotides outside the gene matches: 3. The CDR3 is 15 amino acids. From germline, CDR1 is MNHEY and CDR2 SVGAGI. The CDR3 here is CASSYSGGRNEKLFF. The CDR3 coding sequence is TGTGCCAGCAGTTACTCAGGGGGCCGGAATGAAAAACTGTTTTTT.

In DNA, the CDR3 is TGCAGTGCTCAGACTAGCGGGGGGGGCAATGAGCAGTACTTC. Its translation is CSAQTSGGGNEQYF. This chain joins TRBV20-1 and TRBJ2-5, with 14 bases fitting TRBD2. Germline assignment: CDR1 DFQATT and CDR2 SNEGSKA (reference sequence). The CDR3 is 14 residues long. Trimming took 5 bases from V and 11 from J; bases not matched to a gene: 10.

The gene calls are TRBV28 and TRBJ2-7; D perhaps matches TRBD2 (5 bases). The CDR3 extends over 15 amino acids. Germline V gives CDR1 MDHEN, CDR2 SYDVKM. Deletions cut 3 bases from V and 7 bases from J, with 19 bases between. CDR3 coding DNA: TGTGCCAGCAGTTTTTATGCAAGCGGTAAGGATGAGCAGTACTTC. Its protein product is CASSFYASGKDEQYF.

This clonotype was observed a few times. This chain joins TRBV12-3 or TRBV12-4 and TRBJ2-3; 9 bases map to TRBD1. The CDR3 consists of 14 residues. J was trimmed by 4 bases and V by 2 bases; bases with no gene match: 1. CDR3 protein: CASSLNRGPDTQYF. CDR3 nucleotide sequence: TGTGCCAGCAGTTTAAACAGGGGGCCAGATACGCAGTATTTT.

Note on this clonotype: This clone may be a read error of a much larger clone one base away. The chain combines TRBV2 with TRBJ1-4; 8 bases map to TRBD1. The V gene end was trimmed by 3 bases and the J gene end by 10 bases; junction bases not matched to a gene: 7. CDR1 and CDR2 (germline): SNHLY, FYNNEI. The CDR3 is 14 amino acids. The CDR3 is CASSDRTGRGKLFF. The CDR3 nucleotides read TGTGCCAGCAGTGATCGGACAGGGAGGGGAAAACTGTTTTTT.

The genes are TRBV20-1 and TRBJ1-2, with D perhaps TRBD1 (5 bases). The germline V and J ends were trimmed by 0 bases and 6 bases, with 11 bases remaining between them. The CDR3 spans 13 residues. Germline assignment: CDR1 DFQATT and CDR2 SNEGSKA (reference sequence). The CDR3 bases are TGCAGTGCTAGAGAGAGGGCAGGGAATGGCTACACCTTC. It encodes CSARERAGNGYTF.

This clonotype showed up just a few times. The V gene is TRBV7-2, the J gene TRBJ2-2, with 10 nucleotides matching TRBD1. The CDR3 spans 13 residues. Trimming removed 6 bases from V and 9 bases from J; junction bases left unmatched: 4. In germline, CDR1 is SGHTA, CDR2 FQGNSA. The CDR3: CASRPTGGRELFF. The CDR3 DNA is TGTGCCAGCAGGCCGACAGGGGGCCGGGAGCTGTTTTTT.

About this clonotype: This may arise from a read error, as a much more abundant clone is one base away. The chain joins TRBV7-8 to TRBJ2-1; 8 positions match TRBD1. The CDR3 totals 16 residues. Germline V gene data show CDR1 as SGHVS and CDR2 as FQNEAQ. This CDR3 reads CAGSLAGTGVLREQFF. The CDR3 nucleotides are TGTGCCGGCAGCTTGGCCGGGACAGGAGTCCTTAGGGAGCAGTTCTTC.

This clonotype was seen repeatedly, ten times or more. The J gene is TRBJ2-6, the V gene TRBV3-1; D perhaps matches TRBD1 (5 bases). Germline lookup yields CDR1 LGHDT and CDR2 YNNKEL (reference sequence). V lost 0 bases and J lost 11, with 14 bases in between. This CDR3 contains 15 residues. CDR3 sequence: CASSQDLERQYVLTF. CDR3 in DNA: TGTGCCAGCAGCCAAGATTTGGAAAGACAGTACGTCCTGACTTTC.

This clonotype was detected many times. The chain's CDR3 is CSALPNSRDRGRNGYTF. CDR3 DNA: TGCAGTGCTCTCCCTAACTCCCGGGACAGGGGTAGAAATGGCTACACCTTC. V usage is TRBV20-1 and J usage is TRBJ1-2, with 10 bases fitting TRBD1. CDR1 and CDR2 (germline): DFQATT, SNEGSKA (reference sequence). This CDR3 comprises 17 residues. V shed 5 bases, J shed 6 bases, and the junction held 18 bases outside the gene matches.

In this sample, this clonotype turned up many times. The chain joins TRBV6-1 to TRBJ1-4; D is undetermined. CDR1 MNHNS and CDR2 SASEGT come from the germline V gene. The ends were cut back, 4 bases at V and 0 bases at J, with 12 bases in the middle. CDR3 length: 16 amino acids. The chain's CDR3 is CASSGSLLATNEKLFF. The DNA for the CDR3 is TGTGCCAGCAGTGGGTCGCTGTTAGCAACTAATGAAAAACTGTTTTTT.

In the case of this clonotype: Germline and junction disagree at one end, which may indicate a read error. This chain's CDR3 is CASGLAAGTYEQYF. DNA for the CDR3: TGTGCCAGCGGCTTGGCGGCAGGAACCTACGAGCAGTACTTC. The chain has TRBV5-5 and TRBJ2-7, with D unresolved. The germline V gene encodes CDR1 SGHKS and CDR2 YYEKEE (reference sequence). The CDR3 loop spans 14 amino acids.

CDR3 DNA: TGTGCCAGCAGCCAAGATCAAGCCCCTCCTGACAATGAGCAGTTCTTC. It codes for CASSQDQAPPDNEQFF. The gene calls are TRBV4-2 and TRBJ2-1; D unresolved. The CDR3 sequence is 16 residues long. Germline CDR1 reads LGHNA; CDR2 reads YNFKEQ. V lost 0 bases and J lost 5, with 14 bases in between.

This clonotype was observed a few times. A junction boundary mismatches the germline segment, possibly from a read error. The rearrangement joins TRBV5-1 to TRBJ1-2, with TRBD1 matching 7 bases. CDR3 length equals 15 residues. Germline V gives CDR1 SGHRS, CDR2 YFSETQ. CDR3 bases: TGCGCCAACAGCCCGAATCAAAAGGGGGCTGGTGGCTACACCTTC. Its protein product is CANSPNQKGAGGYTF.

In its sample, this clonotype was seen a few times. A much bigger clone sits one base away, suggesting this may be a read error. The chain employs TRBV7-2 and TRBJ2-1, with D unclear. This CDR3 has 12 residues. The germline CDR1 and CDR2 sequences are SGHTA and FQGNSA. V lost 1 base and J 10 bases, leaving 8 bases between the germline ends. CDR3 amino acids: CASSLGFYEQFF. Here the CDR3 DNA reads TGTGCCAGCAGCTTAGGTTTTTACGAGCAGTTCTTC.

This clonotype was counted once. One base away lies a much larger clone, so this may be a sequencing read error. V usage is TRBV7-2 and J usage is TRBJ1-6; 8 bases line up with TRBD1. The CDR3 spans 13 residues. Germline V gene lookup returns CDR1 SGHTA and CDR2 FQGNSA. V lost 6 bases to trimming and J lost 8 bases; unmatched junction nucleotides: 3. The DNA for the CDR3 is TGTACCAGCAGTGGACAGGGATATTCACCCCTCCACTTT. Its protein is CTSSGQGYSPLHF.

This clonotype appeared many times. J is TRBJ1-1 and V is TRBV4-3; possible D gene TRBD1, 6 bases. The V end lost 0 bases, the J end lost 4 bases, and 12 bases lay between the germline ends. In germline, CDR1 is LGHNA, CDR2 YSLEER. The CDR3 totals 15 residues. CDR3 sequence (DNA): TGCGCCAGCAGCCAAGAGTTACAGGGAGGCACTGAAGCTTTCTTT. Translation gives CASSQELQGGTEAFF.

This clonotype has ten or more counts. The chain uses TRBV7-2 and TRBJ2-7, with D tentatively TRBD2 (5 bases). Germline lookup yields CDR1 SGHTA and CDR2 FQGNSA. Between the trimmed V and J ends, which lost 5 bases and 0 bases, there was a span of 14 bases. This CDR3 is 15 amino acids long. CDR3 nucleotides: TGTGCCAGCAGCGATCAGGTAGCGTCCTCCTACGAGCAGTACTTC. Residues: CASSDQVASSYEQYF. The full variable domain, completed using reference TRBV7-2 and TRBJ2-7, is GAGVSQSPSNKVTEKGKDVELRCDPISGHTALYWYRQSLGQGLEFLIYFQGNSAPDKSGLPSDRFSAERTGGSVSTLTIQRTQQEDSAVYLCASSDQVASSYEQYFGPGTRLTVT.

This clonotype occurred a few times. The rearrangement uses TRBV19 and TRBJ2-5, with 7 positions matching TRBD1. Germline lookup yields CDR1 LNHDA and CDR2 SQIVND (reference sequence). This CDR3 is 16 amino acids long. V lost 6 bases and J lost 5; bases outside the gene matches: 15. As DNA, the CDR3 is TGTGCCAGTAGAACCTCCGGACAGGCTCAGGGGGAGACCCAGTACTTC. It translates to CASRTSGQAQGETQYF.

Many counts were recorded for this clonotype. The chain couples TRBV20-1 to TRBJ2-1; 10 bases align to TRBD2. V was pared by 1 base and J by 5 bases, with 11 bases of the junction left unmatched. Germline loops: CDR1 DFQATT, CDR2 SNEGSKA (reference sequence). This CDR3 is 17 amino acids long. The CDR3: CSARASLAGATNNEQFF. In nucleotides, the CDR3 is TGCAGTGCTAGAGCCTCCCTAGCGGGGGCGACAAACAATGAGCAGTTCTTC.

Regarding this clonotype: This clone may be a read error of a much larger clone one base away. The chain employs TRBV20-1 and TRBJ2-1; 9 nucleotides align to TRBD1. The germline V gene encodes CDR1 DFQATT and CDR2 SNEGSKA (reference sequence). The J segment lost 13 bases and the V segment lost 2 bases, leaving 15 bases of the junction unmatched. The CDR3 has 15 residues. This CDR3 is CSARFPRDREETQFF. The CDR3 DNA sequence: TGCAGTGCTAGATTCCCTCGGGACAGGGAAGAGACCCAGTTCTTC.